Presented here are 6 T cell receptor beta chains from one specimen sequenced in a study of blood T cell repertoires in COVID-19. Measured with immunoSEQ multiplex PCR; TCRdb has only the in-frame clones, and not every one. The sample consists of roughly 120,000 clones, around 89% of them appearing once. The sample consisted of peripheral blood. Receptors were obtained from a human donor in a cohort sampled during active COVID-19.

This chain links TRBV9 with TRBJ1-1; the D gene is possibly TRBD1 (5 bases). Trimming pared 0 bases from V and 4 bases from J, leaving 10 bases between. CDR1 is SGDLS and CDR2 is YYNGEE in the germline V gene. This CDR3 contains 14 residues. The chain's CDR3 is CASSVEGLSTEAFF. Written as DNA, the CDR3 is TGTGCCAGCAGCGTAGAGGGGCTGAGCACTGAAGCTTTCTTT. Based on the CDR3 plus reference TRBV9 and TRBJ1-1, the full variable domain is DSGVTQTPKHLITATGQRVTLRCSPRSGDLSVYWYQQSLDQGLQFLIQYYNGEERAKGNILERFSAQQFPDLHSELNLSSLELGDSALYFCASSVEGLSTEAFFGQGTRLTVV.

This clone was recorded only once. V and J are TRBV2 and TRBJ1-2, with D perhaps TRBD1 (5 bases). The length of the CDR3 is 15 residues. Trimming cost V 5 bases and J 0 bases, with 13 bases left between them. Looked up from germline, CDR1 is SNHLY and CDR2 is FYNNEI. CDR3 coding DNA: TGTGCCAGCAGTCTCCGGGGGGGAACTAACTATGGCTACACCTTC. As protein: CASSLRGGTNYGYTF. The whole variable domain, remainder taken from reference TRBV2 and TRBJ1-2, is EPEVTQTPSHQVTQMGQEVILRCVPISNHLYFYWYRQILGQKVEFLVSFYNNEISEKSEIFDDQFSVERPDGSNFTLKIRSTKLEDSAMYFCASSLRGGTNYGYTFGSGTRLTVV.

The genes are TRBV11-3 and TRBJ2-3; the match to TRBD1 covers 9 bases. Germline lookup yields CDR1 SGHNT and CDR2 YENEEA. The CDR3 is 15 amino acids. V lost 3 bases to trimming and J lost 4 bases; unmatched junction nucleotides: 5. CDR3 loop: CASSFRTGDPDTQYF. CDR3 nucleotides: TGTGCCAGCAGCTTCCGGACAGGGGATCCAGATACGCAGTATTTT.

The chain uses TRBV6-5 and TRBJ2-7; TRBD1 agrees at 8 bases. Germline V gene sequence: CDR1 MNHEY, CDR2 SVGAGI. The CDR3 totals 15 residues. Trimming at V came to 6 bases and at J to 0 bases, leaving 7 bases not matched to a gene. The CDR3 bases are TGTGCCAGCAGGGGAAGGGGACAGGACTCCTACGAGCAGTACTTC. Translating gives CASRGRGQDSYEQYF.

V is TRBV12-3 or TRBV12-4 and J is TRBJ1-4; D possibly corresponds to TRBD1 (5 bases). This CDR3 spans 13 amino acids. V was cut by 6 bases and J by 7 bases, with 12 bases left in between. The CDR3 reads CASRDPGFEKLFF. The CDR3 coding sequence is TGTGCCAGCAGGGACCCAGGGTTTGAAAAACTGTTTTTT.

This chain uses TRBV6-1 with TRBJ2-5, with D perhaps TRBD1 (6 bases). Germline CDR1 is MNHNS and CDR2 is SASEGT. CDR3 length: 16 residues. Trimming removed 0 bases at V and 6 bases at J, with 17 bases between. The CDR3 nucleotides read TGTGCCAGCAGTGAAGCGCAGGGGACACCAAGACAGACCCAGTACTTC. It is translated as CASSEAQGTPRQTQYF.